These 8 T cell receptor beta chains share one sample of origin, sequenced in a study of shared clonotypes between healthy human individuals. Assay used: immunoSEQ multiplex PCR; TCRdb lists only in-frame clones, some missing. The sample lists about 1.1 million clones; approximately 80% were seen once. The sequencing input was memory CD4+ T cells from PBMCs. The subset: CD45RA-negative fraction. All receptors come from a young man in good health. Some clones in this sample may be carry-over from other donors' samples.

The V and J genes are TRBV19 and TRBJ1-1, with 8 nucleotides matching TRBD1. Looked up from germline, CDR1 is LNHDA and CDR2 is SQIVND (reference sequence). V trimming: 3 bases; J trimming: 4 bases; junction bases outside the gene matches: 4. There are 14 residues in the CDR3. Here the CDR3 reads CASSMDRAGTEAFF. CDR3 in DNA: TGTGCCAGTAGTATGGACAGGGCTGGCACTGAAGCTTTCTTT.

This clone has just one count. The CDR3 spells CATSRVQVQPQHF. CDR3 nucleotide sequence: TGTGCCACCAGCAGAGTACAGGTTCAGCCCCAGCATTTT. The chain joins TRBV15 to TRBJ1-5; D is possibly TRBD1 (5 bases). CDR1 is LNHNV and CDR2 is YYDKDF in the germline V gene (reference sequence). CDR3 length: 13 residues. V lost 1 base, J lost 6 bases, and 7 bases lay in between.

The chain uses TRBV30 and TRBJ2-1, with D perhaps TRBD1 or TRBD2 (5 bases each). Germline CDR1 reads GTSNPN; CDR2 reads SVGIG (reference sequence). CDR3 size: 15 residues. Trimming took off 3 bases at V and 10 bases at J, with 22 bases between the two ends. CDR3 sequence reads: CAWSGLGHKSGEQFF. CDR3 bases: TGTGCCTGGAGCGGGCTCGGACACAAATCGGGGGAGCAGTTCTTC.

The CDR3 coding sequence is TGTGCCAGCATCTTCCGGTCGGGGAGCACCGGGGAGCTGTTTTTT. Translated: CASIFRSGSTGELFF. This rearrangement joins TRBV11-2 to TRBJ2-2; D is possibly TRBD2 (5 bases). CDR1 is SGHAT and CDR2 is FQNNGV in the germline V gene. The length of the CDR3 is 15 residues. Trimming pared 7 bases from V and 4 bases from J, leaving 16 bases between.

The chain links TRBV11-3 to TRBJ1-3, with D perhaps TRBD1 (5 bases). V lost 5 bases to trimming and J lost 3 bases, with 14 bases between them. Germline-derived CDR1 and CDR2 are SGHNT and YENEEA. The CDR3 length is 15 residues. CDR3 amino acids: CASSVGGAGGNTIYF. The CDR3, as DNA: TGTGCCAGCAGCGTCGGAGGGGCCGGTGGAAACACCATATATTTT.

V is TRBV5-1 and J is TRBJ2-3; TRBD2 matches 7 bases. This CDR3 contains 16 residues. Germline values: CDR1 SGHRS, CDR2 YFSETQ. The junction had 9 bases not matched to a gene; V was cut back by 4 bases and J by 1 base. In nucleotides, the CDR3 is TGCGCCAGCAGCCAAGGGGCGGGAGTGGGCACAGATACGCAGTATTTT. Residues: CASSQGAGVGTDTQYF. The complete variable domain, with remaining parts taken from reference TRBV5-1 and TRBJ2-3, reads KAGVTQTPRYLIKTRGQQVTLSCSPISGHRSVSWYQQTPGQGLQFLFEYFSETQRNKGNFPGRFSGRQFSNSRSEMNVSTLELGDSALYLCASSQGAGVGTDTQYFGPGTRLTVL.

This clone was picked up a small number of times. The V and J genes are TRBV28 and TRBJ1-4, with D unclear. The CDR3 is made up of 17 amino acids. Looked up from germline, CDR1 is MDHEN and CDR2 is SYDVKM. Trimming cost V 2 bases and J 0 bases, with 13 bases left between them. The CDR3 coding sequence is TGTGCCAGCAGTTTAAAATTCTTTTACTCAACTAATGAAAAACTGTTTTTT. Protein: CASSLKFFYSTNEKLFF.

The chain recombines TRBV27 with TRBJ2-1, with 11 bases aligning to TRBD2. CDR3 length: 16 amino acids. Unmatched junction bases numbered 14, after V lost 9 bases and J lost 7 bases. Germline CDR1 is MNHEY and CDR2 is SMNVEV (reference sequence). Here the CDR3 reads CASQLSPSGRRNEQFF. DNA of the CDR3: TGTGCCAGTCAACTCTCCCCTAGCGGGAGGCGTAATGAGCAGTTCTTC.